What follows is one T cell receptor beta chain and its context. Sequencing relied on a cDNA template that was reverse transcribed from extracted RNA. Here immunoSEQ multiplex PCR was the method, and the copy in TCRdb shows in-frame clones only, minus some. The sample includes roughly 190,000 clones, roughly 70% of them seen just once. Treatment of the sample: oral pan-JAK inhibitor, 5-10 mg twice daily. This sample stems from a study of CD8+ T cells in alopecia areata. The sequenced sample was CD4+ T cells sorted from blood, obtained between weeks 47 and 50, from a patient treated with tofacitinib. The TCR sequence derives from a human donor with alopecia areata.

As DNA, the CDR3 is TGTGCCAGCGTATTCCGGGGGGGCAAGGGCAATGAGCAGTTCTTC. Its translation is CASVFRGGKGNEQFF. The V call is TRBV27, the J call TRBJ2-1, with 8 bases identical to TRBD2. The CDR3 covers 15 residues. Losses at the gene ends were 8 bases for V and 6 bases for J; bases not matched to a gene: 12. CDR1 is MNHEY, CDR2 SMNVEV, per germline (reference sequence).